This TCR beta chain derives from a study of blood T cell repertoires in COVID-19. J lost 6 bases, V lost 3 bases, and 4 bases had no gene match. The CDR3 loop spans 14 amino acids. CDR1 is MDHEN, CDR2 SYDVKM, per germline. Authors' processing steps: Quantification of nucleated cells was approximated via reference gene primer amplification. Repertoires were generated with immunoSEQ multiplex PCR, while TCRdb's copy carries only in-frame clones and drops some. V, J and clone size were drawn from that table, and D and trimming were deduced from the DNA. The profile shows about 270,000 clones, more than 80% of them singletons. Participants were aged about 18 to 100 years from approximately 23 US areas. Cohorts were assigned according to the clinical history that participants reported. Resolution of symptoms, clearance, or two negative PCRs was present in recovered Cohort 3 donors.

The sequenced sample consisted of PBMCs or T cells enriched from blood (not recorded which). The gene calls are TRBV28 and TRBJ2-2; 7 positions agree with TRBD1. The origin of this receptor is a young woman who had recovered from COVID-19. The CDR3 loop is CASSFRQGAGELFF. Written as DNA, the CDR3 is TGTGCCAGCAGTTTCCGGCAGGGGGCCGGGGAGCTGTTTTTT.